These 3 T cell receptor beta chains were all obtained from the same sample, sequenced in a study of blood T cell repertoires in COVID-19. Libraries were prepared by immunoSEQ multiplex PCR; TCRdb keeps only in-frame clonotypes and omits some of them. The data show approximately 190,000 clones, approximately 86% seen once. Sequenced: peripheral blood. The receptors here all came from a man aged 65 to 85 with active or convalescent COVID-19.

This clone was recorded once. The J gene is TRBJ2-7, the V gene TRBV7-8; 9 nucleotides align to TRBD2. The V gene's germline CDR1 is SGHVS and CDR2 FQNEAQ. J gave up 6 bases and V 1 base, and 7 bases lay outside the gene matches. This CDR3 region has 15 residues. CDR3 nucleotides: TGTGCCAGCAGCTTAGAAGGACTAGCGTCTCTCGAGCAGTACTTC. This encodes CASSLEGLASLEQYF.

CDR3 coding DNA: TGTGCCACCAGCAGAAGACAGGCCCGTAACTATGGCTACACCTTC. This gives the protein CATSRRQARNYGYTF. The chain combines TRBV15 with TRBJ1-2; a weak D match, TRBD1 (6 bases). The CDR3 extends over 15 amino acids. Trimming removed 2 bases at V and 1 base at J, with 11 bases between. CDR1 is LNHNV and CDR2 is YYDKDF in the germline V gene (reference sequence).

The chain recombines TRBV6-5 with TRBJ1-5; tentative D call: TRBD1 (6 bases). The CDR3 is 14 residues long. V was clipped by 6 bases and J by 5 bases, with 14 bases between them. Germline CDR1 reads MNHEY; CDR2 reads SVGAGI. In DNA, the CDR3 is TGTGCCAGCAGGTACACCACAGGGCATCAGCCCCAGCATTTT. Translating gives CASRYTTGHQPQHF.